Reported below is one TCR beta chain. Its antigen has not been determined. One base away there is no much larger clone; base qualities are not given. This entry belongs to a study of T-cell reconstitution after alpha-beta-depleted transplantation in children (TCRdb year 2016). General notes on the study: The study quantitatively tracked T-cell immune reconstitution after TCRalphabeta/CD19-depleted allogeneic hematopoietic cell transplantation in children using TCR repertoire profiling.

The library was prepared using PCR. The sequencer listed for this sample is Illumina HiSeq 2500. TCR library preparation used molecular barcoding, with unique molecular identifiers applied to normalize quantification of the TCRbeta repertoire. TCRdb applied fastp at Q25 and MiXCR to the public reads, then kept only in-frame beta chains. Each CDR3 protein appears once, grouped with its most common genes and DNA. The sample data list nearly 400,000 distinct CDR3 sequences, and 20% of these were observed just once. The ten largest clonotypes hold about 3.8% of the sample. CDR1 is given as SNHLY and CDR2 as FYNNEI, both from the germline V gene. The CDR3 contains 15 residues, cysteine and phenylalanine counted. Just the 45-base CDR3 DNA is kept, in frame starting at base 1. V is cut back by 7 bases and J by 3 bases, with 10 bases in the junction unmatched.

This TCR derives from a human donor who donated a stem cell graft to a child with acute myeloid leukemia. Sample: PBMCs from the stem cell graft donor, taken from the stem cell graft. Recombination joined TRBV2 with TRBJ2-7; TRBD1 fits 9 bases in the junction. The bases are TGTGCCAGCACCCGGGGCGGGACAGGGCGCTACGAGCAGTACTTC. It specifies CASTRGGTGRYEQYF. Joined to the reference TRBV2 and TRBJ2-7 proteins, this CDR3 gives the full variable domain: EPEVTQTPSHQVTQMGQEVILRCVPISNHLYFYWYRQILGQKVEFLVSFYNNEISEKSEIFDDQFSVERPDGSNFTLKIRSTKLEDSAMYFCASTRGGTGRYEQYFGPGTRLTVT.